Listed below are T cell receptor beta chains from one sample, sequenced in a study of blood T cell repertoires in COVID-19. Only in-frame clones appear in the TCRdb table, and some are missing; sequencing was by immunoSEQ multiplex PCR. This sample has 300,000 to 350,000 clones, with 87% found just once. Input material: peripheral blood. The receptor source for this set is a man between 18 and 29 years old with active or convalescent COVID-19. Both conserved end residues are part of each CDR3. Fields, in order: clone size, D gene, J gene, V gene, CDR3 DNA, CDR3 protein. A D gene is named only where the DNA matches it firmly. Not every row has a clone size; where given, it reads once, few, many or a size class.

NA,NA,TRBJ2-1,TRBV7-6,TGTGCCAGCAGCTCCAGACTGGATTCCTACAATGAGCAGTTCTTC,CASSSRLDSYNEQFF
many,NA,TRBJ1-6,TRBV28,TGTGCCAGCACCACCCTCCCGGATAATTCACCCCTCCACTTT,CASTTLPDNSPLHF
NA,NA,TRBJ1-4,TRBV5-4,TGTGCCAGCAGCCGGGGGGCAGGAGGTGAAAAACTGTTTTTT,CASSRGAGGEKLFF
once,TRBD1,TRBJ1-1,TRBV7-6,TGTGCCAGCAGCCCAACAGGGGTGAACACTGAAGCTTTCTTT,CASSPTGVNTEAFF
NA,NA,TRBJ2-3,TRBV9,TGTGCCAGCAGCGTAGAGGACTTCGATGATACGCAGTATTTT,CASSVEDFDDTQYF
NA,NA,TRBJ2-7,TRBV28,TGTGCCAGCAGTTTATACTTACGGGATCCATGGTCCGAGCAGTACTTC,CASSLYLRDPWSEQYF
NA,NA,TRBJ2-2,TRBV10-3,TGTGCCATCCCCATGGGCGCCGGGGAGCTGTTTTTT,CAIPMGAGELFF
NA,TRBD1,TRBJ2-2,TRBV6-6,TGTGCCAGCAGTGGACAGGGATTTAACGGGGAGCTGTTTTTT,CASSGQGFNGELFF
few,NA,TRBJ2-2,TRBV7-9,TGTGCCAGCAGCTTATTAGGGGGTCGGACCGGGGAGCTGTTTTTT,CASSLLGGRTGELFF
NA,NA,TRBJ2-5,TRBV15,TGTGCCACCAGCAGAGTATCGGGGAATCGACAAGAGACCCAGTACTTC,CATSRVSGNRQETQYF
NA,TRBD1,TRBJ1-5,TRBV18,TGTGCCAGCTCAAGGGACAGGGACAATCAGCCCCAGCATTTT,CASSRDRDNQPQHF
NA,TRBD1,TRBJ1-1,TRBV19,TGTGCCAGTAGTATAGATCCAGACAGGGGAGGCACTGAAGCTTTCTTT,CASSIDPDRGGTEAFF
NA,TRBD2,TRBJ2-7,TRBV28,TGTGCCAGCAGTTTAGGTTTCTTGGCGGGGGACCTCTACGAGCAGTACTTC,CASSLGFLAGDLYEQYF
NA,TRBD1,TRBJ1-4,TRBV6-1,TGTGCCAGCAGTGAAAGGAGAGGGGGCCGGGAAAAACTGTTTTTT,CASSERRGGREKLFF
NA,TRBD1,TRBJ1-2,TRBV20-1,TGCAGTGCTAGTTATAGTGGACAGGGCGAGCGGTATGGCTACACCTTC,CSASYSGQGERYGYTF
NA,TRBD1,TRBJ2-3,TRBV28,TGTGCCAGCAGGAAGTTTTTCGGGACAGGGGGCACAGATACGCAGTATTTT,CASRKFFGTGGTDTQYF
NA,NA,TRBJ2-6,TRBV5-4,TGTGCCAGCAGCAGAGCCGGGACACCTAACTCTGGGGCCAACGTCCTGACTTTC,CASSRAGTPNSGANVLTF
few,TRBD1,TRBJ1-2,TRBV4-3,TGCGCCAGCAGCCATGACCCGGGACAGGCTCTCTATGGCTACACCTTC,CASSHDPGQALYGYTF
NA,NA,TRBJ1-1,TRBV14,TGTGCCAGCAGCCAAGGCTTCGGGGTAGGAACTGAAGCTTTCTTT,CASSQGFGVGTEAFF
NA,NA,TRBJ1-5,TRBV27,TGTGCCAGCAGTTTACTCCCCGGGGGGGGCAATCAGCCCCAGCATTTT,CASSLLPGGGNQPQHF
NA,NA,TRBJ2-3,TRBV5-1,TGCGCCAGCAGCTTGGGGCGGGTCTTACACACGGATACGCAGTATTTT,CASSLGRVLHTDTQYF
NA,TRBD2,TRBJ2-7,TRBV7-9,TGTGCCAGCAGCTTGGGACTAGCGGGAGCCGATCTCAACGAGCAGTACTTC,CASSLGLAGADLNEQYF
NA,TRBD1,TRBJ2-5,TRBV7-9,TGTGCCAGCAGCTCCTCGACAGGGCCGGAGACCCAGTACTTC,CASSSSTGPETQYF
NA,NA,TRBJ1-4,TRBV12-3/TRBV12-4,TGTGCCAGCAGGTACGGAGGACCGGGAAAACTGTTTTTT,CASRYGGPGKLFF
few,TRBD2,TRBJ2-2,TRBV29-1,TGCAGCGTCGCGGGACTAGCGGGGAATTCTCGCGGGGAGCTGTTTTTT,CSVAGLAGNSRGELFF
NA,NA,TRBJ2-1,TRBV9,TGTGCCAGCAGCGTAGTCGGCGCGGATGAGCAGTTCTTC,CASSVVGADEQFF
NA,TRBD2,TRBJ2-3,TRBV7-9,TGTGCCAGCAGCCTTCGTGGTAGCGGGGGCCCAGATACGCAGTATTTT,CASSLRGSGGPDTQYF
NA,TRBD1,TRBJ1-1,TRBV10-1,TGCGCCAGCACCAACCCAAATCGGGACAGGAGGGTTCCAATGGACACTGAAGCTTTCTTT,CASTNPNRDRRVPMDTEAFF
NA,NA,TRBJ1-2,TRBV11-2,TGTGCCAGCAGCGCCGTGTTAGCTCACAACTATGGCTACACCTTC,CASSAVLAHNYGYTF
NA,NA,TRBJ2-4,TRBV4-1,TGCGCCAGCAGCCAAAGCCAAGCCAAAAACATTCAGTACTTC,CASSQSQAKNIQYF
NA,NA,TRBJ2-1,TRBV11-3,TGTGCCAGCAGCTTAGGGGGACACTACAATGAGCAGTTCTTC,CASSLGGHYNEQFF
NA,TRBD1,TRBJ2-1,TRBV2,TGTGCCAGCAAGGGGGCGCACAATGAGCAGTTCTTC,CASKGAHNEQFF
NA,NA,TRBJ1-1,TRBV27,TGTGCCAGCAGTTTGGTGGGTCGTCGGCAGGCGGACCCGTCGGGAACTGAAGCTTTCTTT,CASSLVGRRQADPSGTEAFF
few,NA,TRBJ1-1,TRBV7-9,TGTGCCAGCAGCCTAGTCGGACACGCTGAAGCTTTCTTT,CASSLVGHAEAFF
NA,NA,TRBJ2-7,TRBV29-1,TGCAGCGCCAGCCCAAGGATGAGGTCTGACGAGCAGTACTTC,CSASPRMRSDEQYF
NA,TRBD1,TRBJ1-5,TRBV5-8,TGTGCCAGCAGCCCTGGGAACAGGGGGAATCAGCCCCAGCATTTT,CASSPGNRGNQPQHF
NA,TRBD1,TRBJ2-7,TRBV4-1,TGCGCCAGCAGCCTCTGGGGACAGGGGGCGCGAGGGCCGTCGGACGAGCAGTACTTC,CASSLWGQGARGPSDEQYF
once,NA,TRBJ2-7,TRBV4-1,TGCGCCAGCAGCCCCCGAGGGAAAGATTCCCTCTACGAGCAGTACTTC,CASSPRGKDSLYEQYF
NA,NA,TRBJ1-5,TRBV19,TGTGCCAGTAGTATTTCTCGATTTCAGGACTTTAGCAATCAGCCCCAGCATTTT,CASSISRFQDFSNQPQHF
NA,TRBD1,TRBJ1-1,TRBV12-5,TGTGCTAGTGGCTCAGGGGGGACGAACACTGAAGCTTTCTTT,CASGSGGTNTEAFF